This TCR beta chain was recorded in a study of control samples from healthy donors and cancer patients (dated by TCRdb to about 2020). Library creation used the immunoSEQ multiplex PCR assay. What TCRdb holds here is the immuneACCESS table cut down to in-frame rearrangements. Part of the clones is not present; checked against another copy, under half of the missing clones reflect an unresolved V gene, and the others are unexplained. For this sample there are around 94,000 clones; around 83% appear just once. The biggest ten clones account for roughly 1.3% of the sample. Points on this clone: Its antigen is unknown. Base quality data are lacking; no much larger clone is found one base away.

The CDR3 goes from the cysteine to the phenylalanine over 15 residues. Only the CDR3 portion is preserved as DNA: 45 bases, with reading frame beginning at the first base. As encoded in the germline V gene, CDR1 is SGHNT while CDR2 is YENEEA. Germline trimming amounts to 5 bases on V and 4 bases on J, with 10 as the count of junction bases outside the gene matches. Recombination connected TRBV11-3 to TRBJ2-5, and TRBD2 aligns with 7 junction nucleotides. The sequence was obtained from a woman aged 45-65 years in good health. The sequencing input was blood. The CDR3 region has the sequence CASSIGGLTSETQYF. Here is the DNA: TGTGCCAGCAGCATCGGGGGACTAACCTCAGAGACCCAGTACTTC.